This T cell receptor beta chain was observed in a study of blood T cell repertoires in COVID-19. The CDR3 covers 15 residues. Per germline, CDR1 SGHAT and CDR2 FQNNGV. The V end was cut by 2 bases, the J end by 0 bases, with 10 bases between. Some clones are missing from TCRdb's copy, which holds only in-frame ones; the method was immunoSEQ multiplex PCR. The table records around 150,000 clones, around 80% of them present only once. The origin of this receptor is a human donor in a cohort sampled during active COVID-19. Input material: peripheral blood. The chain has TRBV11-2 and TRBJ2-5; the D is unclear. CDR3 amino acids: CASSLNLGNQETQYF. The CDR3 DNA is TGTGCCAGCAGCTTAAATTTGGGCAACCAAGAGACCCAGTACTTC.